The rows below give T cell receptor beta chains drawn from one sample of a study of T cells in Graves' hyperthyroidism and ophthalmopathy. TCRdb ran MiXCR on the multiplex PCR reads and lists one entry per CDR3 protein. Of around 250,000 distinct CDR3 sequences listed, over 15% are singletons. The sample taken for sequencing was blood. These receptors all come from a woman aged 18-35 years with Graves' ophthalmopathy. Both conserved end residues are part of each CDR3. Fields, in order: D gene, clone size, V gene, J gene, CDR3 protein, CDR3 DNA. The D gene is left open where the match is weak. Rows may omit the clone size; those that give it use once, few, many or a size class.

-,many,TRBV12-3/TRBV12-4,TRBJ1-3,CASRQAGNTIYF,TGTGCCAGTAGACAGGCTGGAAACACCATATATTTT
-,many,TRBV10-3,TRBJ1-1,CAISDSGGDTEAFF,TGTGCCATCAGTGATTCGGGGGGGGACACTGAAGCTTTCTTT
TRBD2,-,TRBV30,TRBJ2-3,CAWRTSGGTDTQYF,TGTGCCTGGAGGACTAGCGGGGGCACAGATACGCAGTATTTT
-,few,TRBV15,TRBJ2-2,CATSKRGDYTGELFF,TGTGCCACCAGCAAGAGAGGAGATTACACCGGGGAGCTGTTTTTT
TRBD2,many,TRBV4-2,TRBJ2-5,CASSQLAGQHQETQYF,TGTGCCAGCAGCCAACTAGCGGGACAGCACCAAGAGACCCAGTACTTC
-,many,TRBV20-1,TRBJ1-4,CSVGRQNEKLFF,TGCAGTGTCGGTCGGCAGAATGAAAAACTGTTTTTT
-,-,TRBV2,TRBJ1-2,CATSSGQGVHGYTF,TGTGCCACCAGTTCCGGCCAGGGCGTACATGGCTACACCTTC
TRBD2,many,TRBV20-1,TRBJ2-1,CSARDGLAGGREQFF,TGCAGTGCTAGAGATGGACTAGCGGGGGGGCGCGAGCAGTTCTTC
TRBD2,many,TRBV6-1,TRBJ2-1,CASSFGTSGVNEQFF,TGTGCCAGCAGCTTCGGGACTAGCGGCGTCAATGAGCAGTTCTTC
-,-,TRBV7-6,TRBJ2-3,CASSWGGMDTQYF,TGTGCCAGCAGCTGGGGGGGCATGGATACGCAGTATTTT
TRBD2,many,TRBV11-3,TRBJ2-5,CASSLGAGGVQETQYF,TGTGCCAGCAGCTTAGGTGCGGGGGGAGTGCAAGAGACCCAGTACTTC
TRBD1,many,TRBV18,TRBJ1-2,CASSPGTGGNYGYTF,TGTGCCAGCTCACCCGGGACAGGGGGCAACTATGGCTACACCTTC
-,many,TRBV4-1,TRBJ1-1,CASSQGEDNTEAFF,TGCGCCAGCAGCCAAGGTGAAGACAACACTGAAGCTTTCTTT
TRBD2,many,TRBV18,TRBJ2-1,CASSPTSESSYNEQFF,TGTGCCAGCTCACCGACTAGCGAGAGCTCCTACAATGAGCAGTTCTTC
TRBD2,many,TRBV27,TRBJ2-3,CASSPKRLAGVGPKGDTQYF,TGTGCCAGCAGTCCAAAAAGACTAGCGGGAGTAGGGCCCAAGGGAGATACGCAGTATTTT
-,many,TRBV28,TRBJ1-6,CASRLGGAGRNSPLHF,TGTGCCAGCAGACTTGGGGGAGCAGGGCGAAATTCACCCCTCCACTTT
-,many,TRBV27,TRBJ2-1,CASSPRVGSYNEQFF,TGTGCCAGCAGTCCTAGGGTGGGGTCCTACAATGAGCAGTTCTTC
-,many,TRBV27,TRBJ2-7,CASSWGYGIYYEQYF,TGTGCCAGCAGTTGGGGCTACGGGATTTACTACGAGCAGTACTTC
TRBD1,few,TRBV4-1,TRBJ1-2,CASSRGQGAFYGYTF,TGCGCCAGCAGCCGGGGACAGGGGGCTTTCTATGGCTACACCTTC
TRBD1,many,TRBV28,TRBJ1-2,CASRTTGGEGAGYTF,TGTGCCAGCAGGACGACAGGGGGCGAGGGTGCGGGCTACACCTTC
TRBD1,many,TRBV18,TRBJ1-1,CASSPQYTGAMNTEAFF,TGTGCCAGCTCACCTCAATATACAGGGGCCATGAACACTGAAGCTTTCTTT
-,many,TRBV27,TRBJ2-1,CASSLQVGGGYNEQFF,TGTGCCAGCAGTCTCCAGGTGGGAGGGGGCTACAATGAGCAGTTCTTC
-,many,TRBV7-9,TRBJ1-4,CASSRLQGSEKLFF,TGTGCCAGCAGCCGCCTACAGGGCAGCGAAAAACTGTTTTTT
-,many,TRBV2,TRBJ1-2,CASVPPNPLYGYTF,TGTGCCAGCGTTCCTCCTAACCCGTTATATGGCTACACCTTC
-,many,TRBV19,TRBJ2-5,CASRRGGAQETQYF,TGTGCCAGTCGCCGAGGGGGGGCCCAAGAGACCCAGTACTTC
-,many,TRBV2,TRBJ2-3,CASSVTRADTQYF,TGTGCCAGCAGTGTTACCAGGGCAGATACGCAGTATTTT
-,many,TRBV5-1,TRBJ2-3,CASSPTARTDTQYF,TGCGCCAGCAGCCCCACTGCGCGCACAGATACGCAGTATTTT
-,many,TRBV6-1,TRBJ1-4,CASRMTGLGEKLFF,TGTGCCAGCAGAATGACAGGCCTGGGGGAAAAACTGTTTTTT
TRBD1,many,TRBV7-3,TRBJ2-1,CASSLWDRGNEQFF,TGTGCCAGCAGCTTATGGGACAGGGGCAATGAGCAGTTCTTC
-,few,TRBV4-2,TRBJ1-2,CASSQGLRVDGYTF,TGTGCCAGCAGCCAAGGCTTGAGGGTTGATGGCTACACCTTC
-,many,TRBV7-9,TRBJ1-1,CASSLGQRNTEAFF,TGTGCCAGCAGCTTAGGTCAGAGAAACACTGAAGCTTTCTTT
TRBD2,many,TRBV20-1,TRBJ2-2,CSARDLRLAGETGELFF,TGCAGTGCTAGAGATTTACGCCTAGCGGGAGAGACCGGGGAGCTGTTTTTT
TRBD2,many,TRBV20-1,TRBJ2-5,CSASGGAFRETQYF,TGCAGTGCTAGCGGGGGGGCCTTCAGGGAGACCCAGTACTTC
TRBD1,-,TRBV6-2/TRBV6-3,TRBJ2-7,CASSWDRAEEQYF,TGTGCCAGCAGTTGGGACAGGGCGGAGGAGCAGTACTTC
-,many,TRBV20-1,TRBJ1-2,CSARERVTYNYGYTF,TGCAGTGCTAGAGAGAGGGTAACTTATAACTATGGCTACACCTTC
TRBD1,few,TRBV11-1,TRBJ1-2,CASSSTGQGYGYTF,TGTGCCAGCAGCTCGACGGGACAGGGCTATGGCTATACCTTC